This is a list of T cell receptor beta chains from one sample in a study of T-cell reconstitution after alpha-beta-depleted transplantation in children. In TCRdb, the PCR reads were re-called with MiXCR into one record per CDR3 protein. This sample has hundreds of thousands of distinct CDR3 sequences; around 14% occur once, and the top ten carry 0.65% to 0.9%. Sequencing was performed on PBMCs, taken before TCRalphabeta/CD19-depleted stem cell transplant. These receptors all stem from a girl aged 2 to 10 with congenital amegakaryocytic thrombocytopenia, due to receive a stem cell transplant. The CDR3 runs from the conserved cysteine through the conserved F or W. A D gene is named only where the DNA matches it firmly. Where a row states a size, it is once, few, many or the class of an expanded clone; other rows omit it.

size,V,J,D,CDR3,DNA
.,TRBV20-1,TRBJ2-5,.,CSARSHRNRDAETQYF,TGCAGTGCTAGGTCCCACCGTAACAGGGATGCGGAGACCCAGTACTTC
many,TRBV5-1,TRBJ2-2,TRBD1,CASSRDRNTGELFF,TGCGCCAGCAGCAGGGACAGGAACACCGGGGAGCTGTTTTTT
.,TRBV2,TRBJ1-2,.,CAIYPYGYTF,TGTGCCATCTATCCTTATGGCTACACCTTC
many,TRBV12-3/TRBV12-4,TRBJ1-5,.,CASSFVTGPYQPQHF,TGTGCCAGCAGTTTTGTTACCGGGCCTTATCAGCCCCAGCATTTT
.,TRBV5-1,TRBJ2-1,TRBD1,CASSPVQGAMRNEQFF,TGCGCCAGCAGCCCGGTACAGGGGGCGATGAGGAATGAGCAGTTCTTC
.,TRBV5-4,TRBJ2-1,.,CASSYHPGLKTYNEQFF,TGTGCCAGCAGCTACCATCCGGGACTCAAGACCTACAATGAGCAGTTCTTC
many,TRBV5-1,TRBJ1-5,.,CASSLSGNPDQPQHF,TGCGCCAGCAGCTTGTCTGGGAATCCGGATCAGCCCCAGCATTTT
.,TRBV11-2,TRBJ2-2,.,CASSYYGTNGELFF,TGTGCCAGCAGCTACTACGGGACCAACGGGGAGCTGTTTTTT
many,TRBV20-1,TRBJ1-2,TRBD1,CSAHRTGGWGYTF,TGCAGTGCTCACAGGACAGGGGGCTGGGGCTACACCTTC
few,TRBV24-1,TRBJ2-3,TRBD1,CATQPSGGQGLHTQYF,TGTGCCACCCAACCGTCGGGGGGACAGGGACTTCATACGCAGTATTTT
many,TRBV7-9,TRBJ2-1,TRBD2,CASSLLAGGQFF,TGTGCCAGCAGCCTATTAGCGGGAGGGCAGTTCTTC
.,TRBV20-1,TRBJ2-5,TRBD2,CSAGSHGLAGGGETQYF,TGCAGTGCTGGATCCCATGGACTAGCGGGAGGGGGAGAGACCCAGTACTTC
many,TRBV7-9,TRBJ1-1,TRBD1,CASSQGTGHVF,TGTGCCAGCAGCCAAGGGACAGGACATGTCTTT
many,TRBV20-1,TRBJ2-1,TRBD2,CSARVAGASSYNEQFF,TGCAGTGCTAGGGTAGCGGGAGCTAGCTCCTACAATGAGCAGTTCTTC
.,TRBV25-1,TRBJ2-7,TRBD2,CASKTSGSPYEQYF,TGTGCCAGCAAGACTAGCGGGTCCCCCTACGAGCAGTACTTC
few,TRBV29-1,TRBJ2-2,.,CSVVDSQAAGELFF,TGCAGCGTTGTAGACAGTCAAGCCGCCGGGGAGCTGTTTTTT